The sample holds many counts of the clone carrying this T cell receptor (beta chain). Its antigen is not identified. The sample originates from a study of post-analysis software for immune sequencing data. Background on the study: Relapsing-remitting, secondary progressive and progressive-relapsing forms made up the multiple sclerosis disease courses.

Study-level findings and limits: People with multiple sclerosis had a significantly lower normalized Chao1 diversity than controls did. Roughly 5 TRBV segments, TRBV5-6, TRBV5-1 and TRBV20-1 among them, were found more frequent in patients than controls.

In germline, CDR1 is MRHNA, CDR2 SNTAGT. V dropped 3 bases and J dropped 6; count of bases not matched to a gene: 6. This CDR3 region has 15 residues. The TCR beta cDNA libraries carried unique molecular identifiers. Input of roughly 0.95 to 10 million T cells yielded 500,000 to 550,000 cDNA molecules. A single record per CDR3 protein comes from TCRdb applying MiXCR to the PCR reads. The sample shows about 770,000 distinct CDR3 sequences, around 45% of them seen only once. The TCR was taken from a girl aged 5 to 17 with multiple sclerosis. Material for sequencing was blood. The V gene is TRBV6-4, the J gene TRBJ2-3; TRBD2 matches at 10 bases. DNA for the CDR3: TGTGCCAGCAGTGATGGGCTAGCGGGAGCGGATACGCAGTATTTT. It encodes CASSDGLAGADTQYF.